The sequence of this T cell receptor beta chain was determined in a study of cytomegalovirus exposure and HLA in healthy donors. Germline CDR1 reads SQVTM; CDR2 reads ANQGSEA. The CDR3 has 12 amino acids. Between the trimmed V and J ends, which lost 1 base and 6 bases, there was a span of 9 bases. The PCR contained 60 Vbeta and 13 Jbeta primers. Clones were sequenced by immunoSEQ multiplex PCR, and TCRdb holds only the in-frame ones, with some missing. Seen here are around 120,000 clones, around two thirds observed once, and the top ten hold around 9.7%. Turning to this clone: The target antigen is unknown.

Broader study findings: Relative to equally common others, HLA-associated TCR beta chains showed greater clonal expansion in a later analysis.

The rearrangement joins TRBV29-1 to TRBJ1-1; tentatively, D is TRBD1 (5 bases). The sequencing sample was made of PBMCs. The source of this sequence is a woman in her 40s in good health and CMV-seropositive. In DNA, the CDR3 is TGCAGCGTTGAAGCAGGGATCGCTGAAGCTTTCTTT. Protein sequence: CSVEAGIAEAFF.